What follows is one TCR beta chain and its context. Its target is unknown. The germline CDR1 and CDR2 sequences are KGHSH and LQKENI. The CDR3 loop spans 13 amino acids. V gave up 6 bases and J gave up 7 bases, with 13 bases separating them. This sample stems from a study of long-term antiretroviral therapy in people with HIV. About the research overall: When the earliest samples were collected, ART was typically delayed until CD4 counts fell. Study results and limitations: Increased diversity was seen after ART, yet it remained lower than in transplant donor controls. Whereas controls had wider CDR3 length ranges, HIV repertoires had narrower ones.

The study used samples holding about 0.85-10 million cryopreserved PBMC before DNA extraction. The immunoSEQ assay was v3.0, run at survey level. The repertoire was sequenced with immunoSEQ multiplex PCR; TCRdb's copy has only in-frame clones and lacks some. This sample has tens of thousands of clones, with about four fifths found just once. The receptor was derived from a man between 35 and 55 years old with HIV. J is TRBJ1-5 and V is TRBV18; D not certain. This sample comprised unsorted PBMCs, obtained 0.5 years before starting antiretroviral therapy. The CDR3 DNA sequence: TGTGCCAGCTCCGCGGGGAGCTACCAGCCCCAGCATTTT. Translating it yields CASSAGSYQPQHF.